Listed below are T cell receptor beta chains from one sample, sequenced in a study of a mutant IDH1 vaccine in newly diagnosed glioma. Produced via immunoSEQ multiplex PCR; TCRdb's table is partial and in-frame only. Of 60,000 to 65,000 clones in the sample, roughly 80% were seen once. These receptors have no identified antigens. This material consisted of PBMCs, taken from a glioma patient whose treatment included an IDH1 peptide vaccine. The source of these receptors is a young man with glioma. The CDR3 runs from the conserved cysteine through the conserved F or W. The D gene is left open where the match is weak.

v_gene: TRBV11-2; d_gene: NA; j_gene: TRBJ1-3; CDR3aa: CASSLVSGSRSGNTIYF
v_gene: TRBV7-6; d_gene: NA; j_gene: TRBJ1-1; CDR3aa: CASSLAGGAGATEAFF
v_gene: TRBV5-1; d_gene: NA; j_gene: TRBJ1-6; CDR3aa: CASSLTVSYNSPLHF
v_gene: TRBV2; d_gene: NA; j_gene: TRBJ2-5; CDR3aa: CATRQVLGETQYF
v_gene: TRBV5-1; d_gene: NA; j_gene: TRBJ2-7; CDR3aa: CASSLGLLRRSYEQYF
v_gene: TRBV6-5; d_gene: TRBD1; j_gene: TRBJ2-5; CDR3aa: CAVVSGQGAKETQYF
v_gene: TRBV27; d_gene: NA; j_gene: TRBJ2-7; CDR3aa: CASSLKQGAYEQYF
v_gene: TRBV7-8; d_gene: NA; j_gene: TRBJ1-6; CDR3aa: CASSFRGFNNSPLHF
v_gene: TRBV19; d_gene: NA; j_gene: TRBJ1-5; CDR3aa: CASRTTGGGNQPQHF
v_gene: TRBV4-1; d_gene: NA; j_gene: TRBJ1-5; CDR3aa: CASSQDREQPQHF
v_gene: TRBV19; d_gene: NA; j_gene: TRBJ2-4; CDR3aa: CASSYTPQNIQYF
v_gene: TRBV9; d_gene: TRBD1; j_gene: TRBJ1-1; CDR3aa: CASSVAGTGGYTEAFF
v_gene: TRBV29-1; d_gene: NA; j_gene: TRBJ1-3; CDR3aa: CSVTTSSYGNTIYF
v_gene: TRBV11-2; d_gene: NA; j_gene: TRBJ2-2; CDR3aa: CASSLVGSFANTGELFF
v_gene: TRBV5-1; d_gene: TRBD1; j_gene: TRBJ2-1; CDR3aa: CASSTGQGAYNEQFF
v_gene: TRBV27; d_gene: NA; j_gene: TRBJ1-6; CDR3aa: CASSLRQGPIDTYNSPLHF
v_gene: TRBV5-6; d_gene: NA; j_gene: TRBJ1-6; CDR3aa: CASSLAGQGLNSPLHF
v_gene: TRBV28; d_gene: NA; j_gene: TRBJ1-6; CDR3aa: CASSGNSPLHF
v_gene: TRBV29-1; d_gene: NA; j_gene: TRBJ2-2; CDR3aa: CSARQNTGELFF
v_gene: TRBV9; d_gene: NA; j_gene: TRBJ1-1; CDR3aa: CASSVRGHMNTEAFF
v_gene: TRBV28; d_gene: NA; j_gene: TRBJ1-5; CDR3aa: CASRQSYSNQPQHF
v_gene: TRBV28; d_gene: NA; j_gene: TRBJ2-3; CDR3aa: CASSLTGASDTQYF
v_gene: TRBV5-1; d_gene: NA; j_gene: TRBJ2-1; CDR3aa: CASSSDRSSYNEQFF
v_gene: TRBV7-2; d_gene: TRBD1; j_gene: TRBJ2-1; CDR3aa: CASSSGQGHNEQFF